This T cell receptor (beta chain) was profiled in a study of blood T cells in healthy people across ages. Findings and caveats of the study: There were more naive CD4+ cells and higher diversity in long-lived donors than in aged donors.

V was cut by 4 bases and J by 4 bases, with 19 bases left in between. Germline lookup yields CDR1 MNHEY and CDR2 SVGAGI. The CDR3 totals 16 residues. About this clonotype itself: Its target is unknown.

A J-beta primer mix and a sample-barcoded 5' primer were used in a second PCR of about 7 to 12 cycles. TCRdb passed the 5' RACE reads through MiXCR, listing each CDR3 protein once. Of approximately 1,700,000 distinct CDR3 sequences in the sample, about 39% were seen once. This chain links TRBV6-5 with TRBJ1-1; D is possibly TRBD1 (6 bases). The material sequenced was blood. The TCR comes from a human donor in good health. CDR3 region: CASSSHYPRGGTEAFF. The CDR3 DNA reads TGTGCCAGCAGTTCCCACTACCCCAGGGGAGGCACTGAAGCTTTCTTT.